This TCR beta chain was sequenced for a study of OX40 agonist ivuxolimab in advanced cancers. Overall study: Prior therapy, whether anti-PD-1, anti-PD-L1 or anti-CTLA-4, was allowed, and under 50% had some. Partial responses were achieved by three patients, one with hepatocellular carcinoma and two with cutaneous melanoma. Notes on the study in general: Normalized T-cell clonal expansion was also low in some nonresponders.

The germline V gene has CDR1 SGHTA and CDR2 FQGNSA. This CDR3 spans 14 amino acids. V dropped 5 bases and J dropped 8 bases, with 15 bases sitting between them. As to this clone: Its antigen is still unknown.

Sequenced by immunoSEQ multiplex PCR; TCRdb stores in-frame clones only, minus some. This sample has approximately 61,000 clones; about nine tenths occur once, and the top ten carry 1.5% to 2%. The study sampled blood at baseline, cycle 4 day 1, and cycle 7 day 1. Here the sequenced sample was CD4+ or CD8+ T cells sorted from blood, taken in a trial of the OX40 agonist ivuxolimab. The chain combines TRBV7-2 with TRBJ1-4; D is perhaps TRBD1 (5 bases). This TCR was sampled from an adult with an advanced solid tumor such as melanoma, head and neck, liver or kidney cancer. The CDR3 nucleotides read TGTGCCAGCAGCCCGACAGCCGCGGACGAAAAACTGTTTTTT. Its translation: CASSPTAADEKLFF.